Each of the 12 T cell receptor beta chains below was sequenced from the same sample in a study of cytomegalovirus exposure and HLA in healthy donors. Primers included in the PCR were 60 Vbeta and 13 Jbeta primers. The data were produced by immunoSEQ multiplex PCR, yet TCRdb's version contains in-frame clones alone and is incomplete. Among some 210,000 clones listed, 77% were seen once. Sequencing used PBMCs. The receptors here all came from a woman in her twenties or thirties in good health and CMV-seropositive.

This chain joins TRBV28 and TRBJ2-1; possible D gene TRBD2, 6 bases. V lost 4 bases, J lost 4 bases, and 17 bases lay in between. The CDR3 has 16 residues. The germline V gene encodes CDR1 MDHEN and CDR2 SYDVKM. The CDR3 region is CASSSYEAGNYNEQFF. The CDR3 region has the DNA TGTGCCAGCAGTTCCTACGAGGCGGGGAATTACAATGAGCAGTTCTTC.

The chain uses TRBV5-4 and TRBJ2-3; 9 bases are shared with TRBD2. Germline V gene lookup returns CDR1 SGHNT and CDR2 YYREEE (reference sequence). The ends lost 1 base at V and 5 bases at J; junction bases unmatched: 11. The length of the CDR3 is 17 residues. CDR3 DNA sequence: TGTGCCAGCAGCTTGCGTAGGGGCGGGGGGGCGATAGATACGCAGTATTTT. Translation gives CASSLRRGGGAIDTQYF. The complete variable domain, with remaining parts taken from reference TRBV5-4 and TRBJ2-3, reads ETGVTQSPTHLIKTRGQQVTLRCSSQSGHNTVSWYQQALGQGPQFIFQYYREEENGRGNFPPRFSGLQFPNYSSELNVNALELDDSALYLCASSLRRGGGAIDTQYFGPGTRLTVL.

DNA for the CDR3: TGTGCCAGCAGCTTTAGGGGAGGCGGCTACACCTTC. Its protein is CASSFRGGGYTF. The genes are TRBV7-9 and TRBJ1-2; TRBD1 might be the D (5 bases). The germline V gene has CDR1 SEHNR and CDR2 FQNEAQ (reference sequence). The CDR3 is 12 amino acids. Trimming removed 3 bases at V and 8 bases at J, with 10 bases between. Filled out from reference TRBV7-9 and TRBJ1-2, the complete variable domain reads DTGVSQNPRHKITKRGQNVTFRCDPISEHNRLYWYRQTLGQGPEFLTYFQNEAQLEKSRLLSDRFSAERPKGSFSTLEIQRTEQGDSAMYLCASSFRGGGYTFGSGTRLTVV.

This rearrangement joins TRBV19 to TRBJ1-5; D remains ambiguous. The V end lost 9 bases, the J end lost 4 bases, and 13 bases lay between the germline ends. Germline V gene sequence: CDR1 LNHDA, CDR2 SQIVND (reference sequence). The CDR3 loop spans 13 amino acids. The CDR3 DNA is TGTGCCAGCCTCGGTCGGGTGAATCAGCCCCAGCATTTT. Translating gives CASLGRVNQPQHF.

The chain recombines TRBV9 with TRBJ1-5; D unclear. In germline, CDR1 is SGDLS, CDR2 YYNGEE. The V gene lost 0 bases and the J gene lost 4 bases, with 5 bases spanning the gap. This CDR3 contains 13 residues. Here the CDR3 reads CASSVDRNQPQHF. CDR3 coding DNA: TGTGCCAGCAGCGTAGACAGAAATCAGCCCCAGCATTTT.

Only one count was recorded for this clone. This chain joins TRBV13 and TRBJ2-3; maybe TRBD2 (5 bases). The length of the CDR3 is 13 residues. V lost 2 bases to trimming and J lost 4 bases, with 7 bases between them. Germline CDR1 PRHDT, CDR2 FYEKMQ (reference sequence). CDR3 protein: CASSLRGADTQYF. The DNA for the CDR3 is TGTGCCAGCAGCTTACGGGGAGCAGATACGCAGTATTTT.

The chain joins TRBV6-5 to TRBJ1-2; perhaps TRBD1 as D (5 bases). The CDR3 has 16 amino acids. Trimming cost V 2 bases and J 0 bases, with 13 bases left between them. In germline, CDR1 is MNHEY, CDR2 SVGAGI. The CDR3 reads CASSYAWGRANYGYTF. The CDR3 bases are TGTGCCAGCAGTTACGCGTGGGGCAGGGCTAACTATGGCTACACCTTC.

This clone has only one observation. The V gene is TRBV4-3, the J gene TRBJ2-1; 8 nucleotides agree with TRBD1. Looked up from germline, CDR1 is LGHNA and CDR2 is YSLEER. V lost 4 bases and J lost 1; bases outside the gene matches: 3. This CDR3 comprises 15 residues. The CDR3 DNA reads TGCGCCAGCAGCCTTGACAGGGGATCCTACAATGAGCAGTTCTTC. It yields the protein CASSLDRGSYNEQFF.

This rearrangement joins TRBV5-4 to TRBJ2-3; D is perhaps TRBD2 (5 bases). Trimming took 2 bases from V and 6 from J, leaving 13 bases between them. CDR1 is SGHNT, CDR2 YYREEE, per germline (reference sequence). The CDR3 runs 14 residues. CDR3 residues: CASSLSVTGDTQYF. CDR3 nucleotide sequence: TGTGCCAGCAGCTTAAGTGTTACGGGGGATACGCAGTATTTT. Variable domain in full (rest from reference TRBV5-4 and TRBJ2-3): ETGVTQSPTHLIKTRGQQVTLRCSSQSGHNTVSWYQQALGQGPQFIFQYYREEENGRGNFPPRFSGLQFPNYSSELNVNALELDDSALYLCASSLSVTGDTQYFGPGTRLTVL.

For the CDR3, the DNA is TGTGCCAGCAGCCCGACATCGACGGGAACCAATGAGCAGTTCTTC. This sequence encodes CASSPTSTGTNEQFF. The V gene is TRBV28, the J gene TRBJ2-1; possibly TRBD2 for D (5 bases). V lost 6 bases, J lost 6 bases, and 18 bases lay in between. Germline V CDR1 and CDR2: MDHEN, SYDVKM. The CDR3 consists of 15 residues.

The gene calls are TRBV5-1 and TRBJ2-7; the match to TRBD2 covers 8 bases. The CDR3 is 14 amino acids. V was pared by 4 bases and J by 7 bases, with 10 bases of the junction left unmatched. The germline CDR1 and CDR2 sequences are SGHRS and YFSETQ. The CDR3 DNA reads as TGCGCCAGCAGCGTTGATAGCGGGAAAGGGGAGCAGTACTTC. This encodes CASSVDSGKGEQYF.

The chain uses TRBV30 and TRBJ1-1; D unresolved. CDR1 GTSNPN and CDR2 SVGIG come from the germline V gene (reference sequence). The ends were cut back, 2 bases at V and 3 bases at J, with 10 bases in the middle. This CDR3 is 13 amino acids long. The CDR3 is CAWSKEVYTEAFF. CDR3 in DNA: TGTGCCTGGAGTAAGGAGGTCTACACTGAAGCTTTCTTT.